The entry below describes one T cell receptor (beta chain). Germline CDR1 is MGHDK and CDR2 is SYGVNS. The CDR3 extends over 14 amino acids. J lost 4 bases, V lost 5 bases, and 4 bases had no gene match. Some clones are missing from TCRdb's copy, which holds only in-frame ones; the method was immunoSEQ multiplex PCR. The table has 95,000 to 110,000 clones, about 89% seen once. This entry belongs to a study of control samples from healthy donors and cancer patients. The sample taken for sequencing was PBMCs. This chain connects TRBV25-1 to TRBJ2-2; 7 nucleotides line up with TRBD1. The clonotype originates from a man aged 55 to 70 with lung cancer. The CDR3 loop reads CASSFAGGTGELFF. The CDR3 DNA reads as TGTGCCAGCAGTTTCGCAGGGGGCACCGGGGAGCTGTTTTTT.